This passage covers 4 T cell receptor beta chains from one sample sequenced in a study of molecular identifiers for immune sequencing clone quantification. MiXCR was run by TCRdb on the PCR reads, yielding one entry per CDR3 protein. The sample holds about 640,000 distinct CDR3 sequences, 15% to 20% seen once. The sequencing sample was made of naive CD8+ T cells from blood, with Jurkat cell RNA spiked in. Sample subset: FACS-sorted CD8+CD4-CCR7+CD45RA+ naive T cells. These receptors originate from a human donor in good health. Some libraries in this study had Jurkat cell RNA spiked in.

There are many counts of this clonotype. This chain uses TRBV29-1 with TRBJ2-1; TRBD2 matches at 11 bases. CDR3 length: 15 amino acids. The V segment lost 6 bases and the J segment 4 bases; nucleotides outside the gene matches: 8. CDR1 is SQVTM and CDR2 is ANQGSEA in the germline V gene. This CDR3 is CSVAPGTSGYNEQFF. The CDR3, as DNA: TGCAGCGTAGCTCCCGGGACTAGCGGATACAATGAGCAGTTCTTC.

The rearrangement joins TRBV6-1 to TRBJ1-5; a weak D match, TRBD1 (5 bases). Trimming took 6 bases from V and 4 from J, leaving 13 bases between them. The CDR3 loop spans 14 amino acids. The V gene's germline CDR1 is MNHNS and CDR2 SASEGT. The CDR3: CASSLTELNQPQHF. CDR3 DNA sequence: TGTGCCAGCAGCTTGACAGAGTTGAATCAGCCCCAGCATTTT.

The genes are TRBV4-2 and TRBJ2-7, with 8 bases that match TRBD2. Germline V gene sequence: CDR1 LGHNA, CDR2 YNFKEQ. The CDR3 runs to 16 residues. J lost 0 bases, V lost 0 bases, and 4 bases had no gene match. CDR3 protein: CASSQDHGTSSYEQYF. The CDR3 DNA follows: TGTGCCAGCAGCCAAGATCACGGGACTAGCTCCTACGAGCAGTACTTC.

Only a few counts were recorded for this clonotype. The genes are TRBV5-8 and TRBJ2-2; 8 nucleotides align to TRBD1. Trimming cost V 9 bases and J 4 bases; bases outside gene matches: 17. Germline V lookup: CDR1 SGHTS, CDR2 YDEGEE. This CDR3 is built from 17 residues. CDR3 sequence reads: CAINLLPGQGATGELFF. The CDR3 region has the DNA TGTGCCATCAACCTTCTCCCCGGACAGGGCGCCACCGGGGAGCTGTTTTTT.